The T cell receptor beta chain under discussion was sequenced for a study of T cells after yellow fever vaccination. Study-level background: Researchers used SMART-Seq v4 Ultra Low Input to prepare fractions that had low cell numbers.

Germline values: CDR1 SGDLS, CDR2 YYNGEE. V lost 0 bases and J lost 7, with 13 bases in between. The CDR3 length is 14 residues. As to this clonotype: Its cognate antigen is unknown.

Study-wide points: CD4 and CD8 compartments shared a small share of clonotypes, likely from convergent recombination. The booster saw the reappearance of most primary-vaccination clones (nearly 98% CD4, 88% CD8). Abundant bulk-population clonotypes could contaminate the FACS-sorted repertoires.

TCRdb analysed the 5' RACE reads with MiXCR anew, one entry per CDR3 protein. The profile shows under 300,000 distinct CDR3 sequences, 6.9% of them singletons. The V and J genes are TRBV9 and TRBJ2-5, with a possible D match to TRBD2 (5 bases). This sequence originates from a man aged 25 to 45 who received the YFV17D yellow fever vaccine. Sequenced material: CD4+ T cells sorted from PBMCs, taken 15 days after the yellow fever booster vaccination. The CDR3 DNA reads as TGTGCCAGCAGCGTAGATTGGGGAGCTGGGACCCAGTACTTC. Protein product: CASSVDWGAGTQYF.